Listed below are T cell receptor beta chains from one sample, sequenced in a study of cytomegalovirus exposure and HLA in healthy donors. Data came from immunoSEQ multiplex PCR; TCRdb stores just in-frame clones and leaves some out. The sample consists of 150,000 to 200,000 clones, approximately 85% of them appearing once. Material for sequencing was PBMCs. The receptors come from a man younger than 35 in good health and CMV-seropositive. CDR3s leave out the opening cysteine and the closing phenylalanine or tryptophan. Fields, in order: V gene, J gene, D gene, CDR3 protein. D genes are given only for firm matches.

V: TRBV30
J: TRBJ2-5
D: -
CDR3: AWSVQAGTQY

V: TRBV11-2
J: TRBJ1-6
D: -
CDR3: ASSNLGLQLTLH

V: TRBV11-2
J: TRBJ2-7
D: -
CDR3: ASSLETQSYEQY

V: TRBV15
J: TRBJ2-1
D: -
CDR3: ATSRDIAGGDEQF

V: TRBV9
J: TRBJ2-2
D: TRBD1
CDR3: ASSPTGQSIGELF

V: TRBV4-3
J: TRBJ2-3
D: TRBD1
CDR3: ASSQALDRGGTDTQY

V: TRBV7-2
J: TRBJ2-3
D: TRBD2
CDR3: ASSLDSGGRTDTQY

V: TRBV4-1
J: TRBJ2-6
D: -
CDR3: ASSHPNAGANVLT

V: TRBV6-5
J: TRBJ1-6
D: -
CDR3: ASTTDTNGSPLH

V: TRBV7-2
J: TRBJ1-5
D: TRBD1
CDR3: ASSSRTGGQPQH

V: TRBV30
J: TRBJ2-7
D: -
CDR3: AWSGTGEQY

V: TRBV7-8
J: TRBJ2-3
D: -
CDR3: ASSFGAPTDTQY

V: TRBV7-9
J: TRBJ1-3
D: -
CDR3: ASSFREGPISGNTIY

V: TRBV5-6
J: TRBJ1-1
D: TRBD1
CDR3: ASSYEMDRVNTEAF

V: TRBV19
J: TRBJ1-3
D: -
CDR3: ASSMRLDSLYSGNTIY

V: TRBV6-1
J: TRBJ2-2
D: TRBD2
CDR3: ASGVTSGVNTGELF

V: TRBV7-6
J: TRBJ1-1
D: TRBD1
CDR3: ASRRAGTGSLDTEAF

V: TRBV7-8
J: TRBJ2-3
D: -
CDR3: ASSSPGTLATNTQY

V: TRBV5-1
J: TRBJ2-1
D: TRBD2
CDR3: ASSVAGGSYNEQF

V: TRBV19
J: TRBJ1-5
D: -
CDR3: ASSTNTNQPQH

V: TRBV7-3
J: TRBJ2-3
D: -
CDR3: ASSQTYTDTQY

V: TRBV18
J: TRBJ2-5
D: TRBD1
CDR3: ASSPLPDRQETQY

V: TRBV4-1
J: TRBJ2-3
D: -
CDR3: ASSQEAGTDTQY

V: TRBV6-1
J: TRBJ2-7
D: -
CDR3: ASSEAGTPTYEQY

V: TRBV20-1
J: TRBJ2-7
D: -
CDR3: SAGISYEQY

V: TRBV27
J: TRBJ1-4
D: -
CDR3: ASSPLEVTDEKLF

V: TRBV5-1
J: TRBJ2-6
D: TRBD1
CDR3: ASGQGAGSGANVLT

V: TRBV11-2
J: TRBJ1-5
D: -
CDR3: ASSPGLGQPQH

V: TRBV5-6
J: TRBJ2-5
D: -
CDR3: ASSDGTAGRWAQY

V: TRBV25-1
J: TRBJ1-6
D: -
CDR3: ASSEQDNSPLH

V: TRBV27
J: TRBJ2-5
D: -
CDR3: ASSLRVRETQY

V: TRBV5-4
J: TRBJ1-2
D: -
CDR3: ASSLTGYGYT

V: TRBV10-3
J: TRBJ2-1
D: TRBD2
CDR3: AIQSGETYNEQF

V: TRBV16
J: TRBJ1-2
D: -
CDR3: ASSQSYRDSRDYGYT

V: TRBV5-4
J: TRBJ1-1
D: -
CDR3: ASSLGGPAMNTEAF

V: TRBV5-4
J: TRBJ2-5
D: TRBD2
CDR3: ASRQTSGGAETQY

V: TRBV19
J: TRBJ2-5
D: TRBD2
CDR3: ASSIKVGAGGQTPRETQY

V: TRBV5-1
J: TRBJ2-7
D: TRBD2
CDR3: ASSRLAGTDVYEQY

V: TRBV5-5
J: TRBJ1-5
D: -
CDR3: ASSLADGGGYQPQH

V: TRBV7-2
J: TRBJ2-7
D: TRBD1
CDR3: ASSLSPTGTGRDEQY

V: TRBV7-9
J: TRBJ1-2
D: -
CDR3: ASPFLYSLNGYT